The 20 T cell receptor beta chains listed next were all sequenced from one sample in a study of T cell responses to AZD1222 COVID-19 vaccine. Sequencing used immunoSEQ multiplex PCR; TCRdb keeps in-frame clones, though not all of them. The table shows 180,000 or so clones, with 90% to 95% occurring only once. This material consisted of peripheral blood, taken on day 0 of AZD1222 vaccination. The source of these receptors is an adult in good health.

V gene TRBV28 combines with J gene TRBJ1-5; D unclear. Germline V gives CDR1 MDHEN, CDR2 SYDVKM. This CDR3 has 15 amino acids. V lost 4 bases and J 4 bases, leaving 14 bases between the germline ends. The chain's CDR3 is CASSSPVTTNQPQHF. The CDR3 nucleotides read TGTGCCAGCAGTTCGCCGGTAACGACGAATCAGCCCCAGCATTTT.

The V call is TRBV7-2, the J call TRBJ2-7, with 10 bases identical to TRBD2. Unmatched junction bases numbered 10, after V lost 5 bases and J lost 3 bases. The germline CDR1 and CDR2 sequences are SGHTA and FQGNSA. The CDR3 consists of 16 residues. The CDR3 region is CASSPGLAERYYEQYF. The CDR3 DNA sequence: TGTGCCAGCAGCCCAGGACTAGCGGAGAGGTACTACGAGCAGTACTTC.

V is TRBV28 and J is TRBJ1-3; 8 bases match TRBD1. V shed 6 bases, J shed 0 bases, and the junction held 13 bases outside the gene matches. Germline values: CDR1 MDHEN, CDR2 SYDVKM. There are 18 residues in the CDR3. CDR3: CASSLRVRQGSSGNTIYF. The DNA for the CDR3 is TGTGCCAGCAGCTTAAGGGTCCGACAGGGGAGCTCTGGAAACACCATATATTTT.

The rearrangement uses TRBV5-6 and TRBJ1-6; D is unclear. Germline lookup yields CDR1 SGHDT and CDR2 YYEEEE. Trimming took 2 bases from V and 10 from J, leaving 16 bases between them. There are 15 residues in the CDR3. CDR3 amino acids: CASSFMTPGRSPLHF. The CDR3 nucleotides are TGTGCCAGCAGCTTCATGACACCCGGACGCTCACCCCTCCACTTT.

The genes are TRBV6-5 and TRBJ1-2; the D gene is possibly TRBD1 (5 bases). This CDR3 has 12 amino acids. Trimming removed 8 bases from V and 4 bases from J, with 11 bases in between. CDR1 is MNHEY and CDR2 is SVGAGI in the germline V gene. CDR3 amino acids: CASYQGTYGYTF. The CDR3 DNA reads as TGTGCCAGCTACCAGGGTACCTATGGCTACACCTTC.

This clone has a single count. The chain couples TRBV27 to TRBJ2-1, with 9 positions matching TRBD2. Germline CDR1 is MNHEY and CDR2 is SMNVEV (reference sequence). There are 16 residues in the CDR3. V gave up 3 bases and J gave up 2 bases; unmatched junction bases: 5. In nucleotides, the CDR3 is TGTGCCAGCAGTTTTTTTAGCGGGAGCCCCTACAATGAGCAGTTCTTC. As protein: CASSFFSGSPYNEQFF.

The chain combines TRBV6-5 with TRBJ1-5, with D hard to call. The CDR3 runs to 14 residues. The germline CDR1 and CDR2 sequences are MNHEY and SVGAGI. V lost 7 bases and J lost 2, with 12 bases in between. This CDR3 reads CASIIVLGNQPQHF. CDR3 nucleotides: TGTGCCAGCATCATAGTCCTCGGCAATCAGCCCCAGCATTTT.

The CDR3 loop is CARNYRVRQEQFF. CDR3 DNA sequence: TGTGCCAGAAATTACCGGGTCCGACAAGAGCAGTTCTTC. The chain recombines TRBV27 with TRBJ2-1; D is uncertain. Germline V gene data show CDR1 as MNHEY and CDR2 as SMNVEV (reference sequence). V lost 9 bases, J lost 10 bases, and 19 bases lay in between. The CDR3 length is 13 residues.

This chain uses TRBV5-3 with TRBJ2-1; D possibly matches TRBD1 or TRBD2 (5 bases each). TRBV5-3 is noted as an ORF with a role that remains uncertain. The germline V and J ends were trimmed by 2 bases and 16 bases, with 28 bases remaining between them. The CDR3 extends over 16 amino acids. CDR3 nucleotides: TGTGCCAGAAGCTTAACCGGGACCTCTCCGGGACCATCGGATTTCTTC. Translating it yields CARSLTGTSPGPSDFF.

This chain links TRBV19 with TRBJ2-7, with 8 bases aligning to TRBD2. Germline-derived CDR1 and CDR2 are LNHDA and SQIVND (reference sequence). The CDR3 is made up of 15 amino acids. The V and J ends lost 4 bases and 0 bases, in that order; junction bases with no gene match: 5. The CDR3 protein is CASSTVGTSSYEQYF. The CDR3 DNA follows: TGTGCCAGTAGTACGGTCGGGACTAGCTCCTACGAGCAGTACTTC.

This chain connects TRBV25-1 to TRBJ1-2, with D possibly TRBD1 on 5 matching bases. Trimming cost V 2 bases and J 4 bases, with 11 bases left between them. Per the germline V gene, CDR1 is MGHDK and CDR2 is SYGVNS. There are 14 residues in the CDR3. CDR3 in amino acids: CASSETARGYGYTF. As DNA, the CDR3 is TGTGCCAGCAGTGAAACAGCGAGGGGCTATGGCTACACCTTC.

The genes are TRBV5-1 and TRBJ2-5, with D uncertain. With 0 bases removed from V and 3 bases from J, the gap between germline ends came to 3 bases. The CDR3 is 12 residues long. Per the germline V gene, CDR1 is SGHRS and CDR2 is YFSETQ. The DNA for the CDR3 is TGCGCCAGCAGCTTGGGAAAAGAGACCCAGTACTTC. Translated, it gives CASSLGKETQYF.

The chain uses TRBV5-4 and TRBJ1-3; 8 positions agree with TRBD1. Germline CDR1 is SGHNT and CDR2 is YYREEE (reference sequence). This CDR3 is 15 amino acids long. The ends lost 2 bases at V and 0 bases at J; junction bases unmatched: 1. The CDR3 reads CASSFQGASGNTIYF. The DNA of the CDR3 is TGTGCCAGCAGCTTTCAGGGGGCCTCTGGAAACACCATATATTTT.

The rearrangement links TRBV7-6 to TRBJ2-7, with D perhaps being TRBD1 or TRBD2 (5 bases each). CDR1 SGHVS and CDR2 FNYEAQ come from the germline V gene. V lost 5 bases to trimming and J lost 3 bases, with 20 bases between them. CDR3 length equals 16 residues. The CDR3 loop is CASSPALGEHRYEQYF. The CDR3 bases are TGTGCCAGCAGCCCAGCTTTAGGGGAGCACCGCTACGAGCAGTACTTC.

The J gene is TRBJ1-5, the V gene TRBV19; D remains unclear. Germline CDR1 is LNHDA and CDR2 is SQIVND (reference sequence). The V end lost 5 bases, the J end lost 8 bases, and 16 bases lay between the germline ends. The length of the CDR3 is 14 residues. This CDR3 reads CASSFERTGEPQHF. The DNA for the CDR3 is TGTGCCAGTAGTTTCGAAAGGACTGGGGAGCCCCAGCATTTT.

This clone has just one count. The chain recombines TRBV7-2 with TRBJ1-1; a weak D match, TRBD1 (5 bases). Germline V CDR1 and CDR2: SGHTA, FQGNSA. CDR3 length: 14 amino acids. Trimming cost V 2 bases and J 8 bases, with 15 bases left between them. CDR3 in DNA: TGTGCCAGCAGCTTAAGGCAGGGCCGTTCGGAAGCTTTCTTT. Residues: CASSLRQGRSEAFF.

A single count supports this clone. CDR3: CASSSIALVYEQYF. In DNA, the CDR3 is TGTGCCAGCAGCTCGATTGCCTTGGTGTACGAGCAGTACTTC. The chain combines TRBV27 with TRBJ2-7; the D is unclear. This CDR3 has 14 residues. Germline CDR1 is MNHEY and CDR2 is SMNVEV (reference sequence). V was clipped by 6 bases and J by 4 bases, with 16 bases between them.

The chain combines TRBV2 with TRBJ2-1, with D hard to call. Trimming pared 8 bases from V and 4 bases from J, leaving 12 bases between. Germline V gene data show CDR1 as SNHLY and CDR2 as FYNNEI. The CDR3 loop spans 13 amino acids. The CDR3 loop reads CASVAQVYNEQFF. The CDR3 DNA reads as TGTGCCAGCGTTGCTCAAGTTTACAATGAGCAGTTCTTC. The variable domain in full, with the rest retrieved from reference TRBV2 and TRBJ2-1, is EPEVTQTPSHQVTQMGQEVILRCVPISNHLYFYWYRQILGQKVEFLVSFYNNEISEKSEIFDDQFSVERPDGSNFTLKIRSTKLEDSAMYFCASVAQVYNEQFFGPGTRLTVL.

V usage is TRBV6-5 and J usage is TRBJ2-7, with 9 bases lining up with TRBD1. CDR1 is MNHEY, CDR2 SVGAGI, per germline. The trim removed 6 bases at V and 6 bases at J, leaving 9 bases unmatched. The CDR3 loop spans 14 amino acids. CDR3 sequence reads: CASRGTGRKGEQYF. In nucleotides, the CDR3 is TGTGCCAGCAGGGGGACAGGGAGAAAAGGCGAGCAGTACTTC.

This sequence joins TRBV10-3 and TRBJ2-3; TRBD2 matches 7 bases. The germline V gene has CDR1 ENHRY and CDR2 SYGVKD. This CDR3 comprises 11 residues. V lost 8 bases and J lost 6; bases outside the gene matches: 2. The CDR3 DNA reads as TGTGCCATCGGGAGGGCTGATACGCAGTATTTT. Protein product: CAIGRADTQYF.